These 31 T cell receptor beta chains came from one sample sequenced in a study of T cell repertoires in cytomegalovirus infection. Each CDR3 protein is one row after TCRdb ran MiXCR on the reads. The data contain hundreds of thousands of distinct CDR3 sequences, approximately 42% of them singletons. Their antigens remain unidentified. Specimen: cultured PBMCs, collected from culture after CMV antigen stimulation. These receptors were taken from a human donor in good health (CMV status not recorded). Some clones in this sample may be carry-over from other donors' samples.

This clonotype showed up just a few times. The rearrangement joins TRBV12-3 or TRBV12-4 to TRBJ2-3, with D perhaps TRBD1 or TRBD2 (5 bases each). V was pared by 1 base and J by 1 base, with 9 bases between. This CDR3 has 15 residues. CDR3: CASSLGGYGTDTQYF. The CDR3 DNA sequence: TGTGCCAGCAGTTTAGGGGGGTACGGCACAGATACGCAGTATTTT.

This clonotype was detected many times. The rearrangement uses TRBV7-2 and TRBJ2-1; D perhaps matches TRBD2 (5 bases). CDR1 SGHTA and CDR2 FQGNSA come from the germline V gene. The CDR3 is made up of 15 amino acids. V was shortened by 5 bases and J by 1 base, with 12 bases between the two germline ends. The CDR3 nucleotides are TGTGCCAGCAGCCCTACTAGTAGTTCCTACAATGAGCAGTTCTTC. It translates to CASSPTSSSYNEQFF.

The rearrangement joins TRBV5-6 to TRBJ2-1; no definite D call. Trimming shortened V by 0 bases and J by 8 bases, and 18 bases separated the two germline ends. This CDR3 comprises 16 residues. The V gene's germline CDR1 is SGHDT and CDR2 YYEEEE. The CDR3 loop is CASSLAPLLRTHEQFF. Here the CDR3 DNA reads TGTGCCAGCAGCTTGGCCCCCCTCCTGAGGACCCATGAGCAGTTCTTC.

This chain connects TRBV15 to TRBJ2-5, with unresolved D. The CDR3 totals 16 residues. Per germline, CDR1 LNHNV and CDR2 YYDKDF (reference sequence). The V and J ends lost 2 bases and 0 bases respectively, with 13 bases between them. CDR3 region: CATSRTPHLYQETQYF. CDR3 nucleotide sequence: TGTGCCACCAGCAGAACGCCTCATCTGTACCAAGAGACCCAGTACTTC.

The sample holds a few counts of this clonotype. V usage is TRBV25-1 and J usage is TRBJ2-5; D is uncertain. CDR3 size: 13 residues. V lost 6 bases and J lost 0, with 8 bases in between. Per germline, CDR1 MGHDK and CDR2 SYGVNS. The CDR3 here is CASSLYNQETQYF. The CDR3 DNA reads as TGTGCCAGCAGCCTCTATAACCAAGAGACCCAGTACTTC.

This clonotype was seen ten or more times. The DNA for the CDR3 is TGTGCCAGCAGCTTATTGGAGGAGACCCAGTACTTC. As protein: CASSLLEETQYF. This chain joins TRBV11-2 and TRBJ2-5; the D is unclear. This CDR3 is built from 12 residues. Between the trimmed V and J ends, which lost 2 bases and 5 bases, there was a span of 6 bases. Germline CDR1 SGHAT, CDR2 FQNNGV.

The chain couples TRBV11-2 to TRBJ1-6; D ambiguous. The V gene lost 2 bases and the J gene lost 9 bases, with 14 bases spanning the gap. Germline CDR1 SGHAT, CDR2 FQNNGV. The CDR3 runs to 15 residues. The chain's CDR3 is CASSLQTNFGSPLHF. The CDR3 bases are TGTGCCAGCAGCTTACAAACAAATTTTGGTTCACCCCTCCACTTT.

The rearrangement joins TRBV10-3 to TRBJ2-5, with D tentatively TRBD2 (5 bases). The CDR3 loop spans 16 amino acids. V lost 3 bases, J lost 2 bases, and 16 bases lay in between. CDR1 and CDR2 from the germline V gene are ENHRY and SYGVKD. CDR3 in DNA: TGTGCCATCAGTGACGGGGTGGGCAGGTGGCAAGAGACCCAGTACTTC. It encodes CAISDGVGRWQETQYF.

This chain connects TRBV6-8 to TRBJ1-6; a possible D gene is TRBD1 (6 bases). V was pared by 4 bases and J by 3 bases, with 13 bases between. In germline, CDR1 is MNHGY, CDR2 SAAAGT. The CDR3 is 16 residues long. CDR3 sequence: CASSLATGFYNSPLHF. The CDR3 coding sequence is TGTGCCAGCAGTTTGGCGACAGGCTTCTATAATTCACCCCTCCACTTT.

This clonotype was counted between two and nine times. The chain employs TRBV27 and TRBJ1-2; TRBD1 matches at 9 bases. The CDR3 has 13 residues. With 5 bases clipped from V and 9 bases from J, the junction kept 7 bases outside the gene matches. Looked up from germline, CDR1 is MNHEY and CDR2 is SMNVEV (reference sequence). The CDR3: CASSRRTGVRYTF. The CDR3, as DNA: TGTGCCAGCAGTAGACGGACAGGGGTTCGCTACACCTTC.

This clonotype was seen more than once but under ten times. CDR3 bases: TGTGCCAGCATTAGGGACAGGGGATACGAGCAGTACTTC. It encodes CASIRDRGYEQYF. The gene calls are TRBV2 and TRBJ2-7, with 10 positions matching TRBD1. V shed 7 bases, J shed 4 bases, and the junction held 4 bases outside the gene matches. The CDR3 sequence is 13 residues long. CDR1 and CDR2 (germline): SNHLY, FYNNEI.

The V and J genes are TRBV6-1 and TRBJ1-1, with D perhaps TRBD1 (6 bases). The CDR3 sequence is 17 residues long. Germline V gene lookup returns CDR1 MNHNS and CDR2 SASEGT. With 8 bases removed from V and 5 bases from J, the gap between germline ends came to 27 bases. CDR3 residues: CASWLPSGEAGVTEAFF. As DNA, the CDR3 is TGTGCCAGCTGGCTCCCCTCAGGCGAGGCAGGGGTGACTGAAGCTTTCTTT.

This clonotype was detected a few times. The V gene is TRBV11-2, the J gene TRBJ2-5; TRBD1 matches at 7 bases. The V gene end was trimmed by 3 bases and the J gene end by 2 bases; junction bases not matched to a gene: 6. Germline CDR1 is SGHAT and CDR2 is FQNNGV. This CDR3 is built from 15 residues. The CDR3 sequence: CASSFTRTGQETQYF. CDR3 sequence (DNA): TGTGCCAGCAGCTTTACCAGGACAGGACAAGAGACCCAGTACTTC.

V gene TRBV7-9 combines with J gene TRBJ2-1; 7 positions match TRBD2. This CDR3 contains 16 residues. Germline lookup yields CDR1 SEHNR and CDR2 FQNEAQ (reference sequence). Here the CDR3 reads CSPGVVAGDAYNEQFF. In DNA form, the CDR3 reads TGTTCACCCGGGGTGGTGGCGGGGGACGCCTACAATGAGCAGTTCTTC.

This clonotype was counted between two and nine times. The CDR3 is CASSPGSWNIQYF. Written as DNA, the CDR3 is TGTGCCAGCAGCCCCGGGTCCTGGAACATTCAGTACTTC. The chain combines TRBV7-2 with TRBJ2-4; the D is unclear. The CDR3 is 13 amino acids. The germline V gene has CDR1 SGHTA and CDR2 FQGNSA. The germline V and J ends were trimmed by 5 bases and 7 bases, with 12 bases remaining between them.

The chain has TRBV4-1 and TRBJ2-1; 10 bases fit TRBD2. Trimming removed 0 bases from V and 9 bases from J; junction bases left unmatched: 8. Germline V gene sequence: CDR1 MGHRA, CDR2 YSYEKL. The length of the CDR3 is 16 residues. The CDR3 DNA reads as TGCGCCAGCAGCCAAGAGGTCAGCGGGAGGGCCGGTGAGCAGTTCTTC. Amino acids: CASSQEVSGRAGEQFF.

V usage is TRBV6-2 or TRBV6-3 and J usage is TRBJ2-5; 7 bases align to TRBD2. Germline V gives CDR1 MNHEY, CDR2 SVGEGT. V lost 5 bases, J lost 0 bases, and 9 bases stayed unmatched. CDR3 length: 16 residues. The CDR3 is CASSARDYGHQETQYF. The CDR3, as DNA: TGTGCCAGCAGTGCCCGGGACTACGGACACCAAGAGACCCAGTACTTC.

The chain uses TRBV9 and TRBJ2-5; D perhaps matches TRBD1 (6 bases). The V gene's germline CDR1 is SGDLS and CDR2 YYNGEE. V lost 2 bases to trimming and J lost 4 bases, with 15 bases between them. The CDR3 is made up of 15 amino acids. The CDR3 bases are TGTGCCAGCAGCGTCAGCAGGGGAGCAGGAGAGACCCAGTACTTC. Translated: CASSVSRGAGETQYF.

This chain uses TRBV12-3 or TRBV12-4 with TRBJ2-7, with D possibly being TRBD2 (6 bases). The V end was cut by 3 bases, the J end by 4 bases, with 16 bases between. This CDR3 contains 15 residues. CDR3 bases: TGTGCCAGCAGTTTGGGACGGGGGAGAAGGTACGAGCAGTACTTC. This gives the protein CASSLGRGRRYEQYF.

There are many counts of this clonotype. The chain couples TRBV7-2 to TRBJ1-3; D possibly corresponds to TRBD1 (5 bases). The CDR3 has 16 residues. V was cut by 2 bases and J by 0 bases, with 11 bases left in between. CDR1 is SGHTA and CDR2 is FQGNSA in the germline V gene. The CDR3 coding sequence is TGTGCCAGCAGCTTATCTACAGGAAGCTCTGGAAACACCATATATTTT. This gives the protein CASSLSTGSSGNTIYF.

This chain connects TRBV7-2 to TRBJ1-5; no clear D. Trimming cost V 5 bases and J 7 bases, with 15 bases left between them. Germline values: CDR1 SGHTA, CDR2 FQGNSA. The CDR3 has 14 amino acids. CDR3: CASSPREGSQPQHF. The CDR3 coding sequence is TGTGCCAGCAGCCCCCGGGAGGGAAGCCAGCCCCAGCATTTT. The variable domain in full, with the rest retrieved from reference TRBV7-2 and TRBJ1-5, is GAGVSQSPSNKVTEKGKDVELRCDPISGHTALYWYRQSLGQGLEFLIYFQGNSAPDKSGLPSDRFSAERTGGSVSTLTIQRTQQEDSAVYLCASSPREGSQPQHFGDGTRLSIL.

The chain couples TRBV12-5 to TRBJ2-3, with a possible D match to TRBD2 (5 bases). V was pared by 7 bases and J by 2 bases, with 13 bases between. This CDR3 is built from 14 residues. From germline, CDR1 is LGHNT and CDR2 FRNRAP. CDR3 sequence: CASVVGAHTDTQYF. In nucleotides, the CDR3 is TGTGCTAGTGTCGTGGGAGCCCACACAGATACGCAGTATTTT. The full variable domain, its missing parts supplied by reference TRBV12-5 and TRBJ2-3, is DARVTQTPRHKVTEMGQEVTMRCQPILGHNTVFWYRQTMMQGLELLAYFRNRAPLDDSGMPKDRFSAEMPDATLATLKIQPSEPRDSAVYFCASVVGAHTDTQYFGPGTRLTVL.

This clonotype has more than one count but fewer than ten. The CDR3 loop reads CASSPPGSQGQPQHF. The CDR3 DNA is TGTGCCAGCTCACCACCGGGGAGTCAGGGCCAGCCCCAGCATTTT. The genes are TRBV18 and TRBJ1-5; D perhaps matches TRBD1 (5 bases). This CDR3 has 15 amino acids. V lost 0 bases and J 7 bases, leaving 13 bases between the germline ends. The germline CDR1 and CDR2 sequences are KGHSH and LQKENI.

The chain combines TRBV5-6 with TRBJ1-1; D not certain. Trimming stripped 3 bases from V and 3 bases from J, with 6 bases between. Germline V gene sequence: CDR1 SGHDT, CDR2 YYEEEE. This CDR3 has 12 residues. The CDR3: CASSYLDTEAFF. CDR3 DNA: TGTGCCAGCAGCTACCTGGACACTGAAGCTTTCTTT.

V gene TRBV7-4 combines with J gene TRBJ2-1, with a tentative D call TRBD1 (6 bases). The CDR3 contains 16 residues. The germline V gene encodes CDR1 SGHVT and CDR2 SQSDAQ. V was pared by 5 bases and J by 1 base, with 15 bases between. CDR3 sequence reads: CASSGGLQGSYNEQFF. Here the CDR3 DNA reads TGTGCCAGCAGCGGAGGCCTACAGGGATCCTACAATGAGCAGTTCTTC.

This clonotype showed up just a few times. The rearrangement uses TRBV7-2 and TRBJ2-1; the D gene is possibly TRBD2 (5 bases). Deletions cut 1 base from V and 8 bases from J, with 9 bases between. Germline V CDR1 and CDR2: SGHTA, FQGNSA. CDR3 size: 13 residues. As DNA, the CDR3 is TGTGCCAGCAGCTTAGGGGAGAGGGATGAGCAGTTCTTC. Translation: CASSLGERDEQFF.

There are a few counts of this clonotype. The chain recombines TRBV10-3 with TRBJ2-3; possible D gene TRBD2, 6 bases. This CDR3 region has 15 residues. Per the germline V gene, CDR1 is ENHRY and CDR2 is SYGVKD. Trimming removed 8 bases at V and 0 bases at J, with 15 bases between. The CDR3 sequence: CAIGEELSSTDTQYF. Written as DNA, the CDR3 is TGTGCCATCGGGGAGGAGCTATCCAGCACAGATACGCAGTATTTT.

The genes are TRBV5-4 and TRBJ1-3, with D uncertain. This CDR3 has 15 amino acids. V lost 3 bases, J lost 0 bases, and 10 bases lay in between. The germline V gene has CDR1 SGHNT and CDR2 YYREEE (reference sequence). In nucleotides, the CDR3 is TGTGCCAGCAGCTCCAGATCGAGCTCTGGAAACACCATATATTTT. It encodes CASSSRSSSGNTIYF.

J is TRBJ2-1 and V is TRBV6-8, with D possibly TRBD2 on 6 matching bases. This CDR3 is 13 amino acids long. Germline V gene data show CDR1 as MNHGY and CDR2 as SAAAGT. V gave up 6 bases and J gave up 7 bases, with 13 bases separating them. In nucleotides, the CDR3 is TGTGCCAGCAGGGGACTTGACAGTAATGAGCAGTTCTTC. Translating it yields CASRGLDSNEQFF.

The chain couples TRBV11-3 to TRBJ1-1, with D perhaps TRBD1 (5 bases). Germline V gene lookup returns CDR1 SGHNT and CDR2 YENEEA. V dropped 5 bases and J dropped 8 bases, with 15 bases sitting between them. The CDR3 contains 13 residues. CDR3 protein: CASSTRTTAEAFF. CDR3 in DNA: TGTGCCAGCAGCACCCGGACAACCGCCGAAGCTTTCTTT.

This clonotype appeared once. The rearrangement uses TRBV3-1 and TRBJ1-5; D unclear. V was trimmed by 0 bases and J by 4 bases, leaving 13 bases between them. Germline loops: CDR1 LGHDT, CDR2 YNNKEL (reference sequence). The CDR3 spans 16 residues. The CDR3 region has the DNA TGTGCCAGCAGCCAAGAGGGCGGCCTCCCAAATCAGCCCCAGCATTTT. This codes for CASSQEGGLPNQPQHF.